Listed below are T cell receptor beta chains from one sample, sequenced in a study of vaccination effects on CD4 cells after COVID-19. The assay was immunoSEQ multiplex PCR, and TCRdb's table has in-frame clones only and misses some. Altogether approximately 54,000 clones are present, around 75% being singletons, with the ten largest covering roughly 2.3%. For these receptors, no antigen is known. Material: CD4+ T cells from PBMCs cultured with HCoV-229E spike peptides, obtained before COVID-19 vaccination. Receptor source: a human donor who received a COVID-19 vaccine. Both conserved end residues are part of each CDR3. A D gene is named only where the DNA matches it firmly. Rows may omit the clone size; those that give it use once, few, many or a size class.

abundance: NA
v_gene: TRBV4-1
j_gene: TRBJ2-2
d_gene: TRBD1
CDR3aa: CASSRTGPRTGELFF
CDR3nt: TGCGCCAGCAGTCGGACAGGGCCGAGGACCGGGGAGCTGTTTTTT

abundance: NA
v_gene: TRBV9
j_gene: TRBJ2-5
d_gene: NA
CDR3aa: CASSVATGTDKDIGETQYF
CDR3nt: TGTGCCAGCAGCGTAGCTACGGGGACGGACAAGGACATCGGGGAGACCCAGTACTTC

abundance: NA
v_gene: TRBV6-2/TRBV6-3
j_gene: TRBJ1-5
d_gene: NA
CDR3aa: CASSLDTSYQPQHF
CDR3nt: TGTGCCAGCAGTCTCGACACCTCTTATCAGCCCCAGCATTTT

abundance: NA
v_gene: TRBV4-1
j_gene: TRBJ1-2
d_gene: TRBD1
CDR3aa: CASSQEDRLSTNYGYTF
CDR3nt: TGCGCCAGCAGCCAGGAGGACAGGCTCTCTACTAACTATGGCTACACCTTC

abundance: NA
v_gene: TRBV24-1
j_gene: TRBJ2-1
d_gene: TRBD2
CDR3aa: CATSDSTSGGGDNEQFF
CDR3nt: TGTGCCACCAGTGATTCGACTAGCGGGGGAGGAGACAATGAGCAGTTCTTC

abundance: NA
v_gene: TRBV6-1
j_gene: TRBJ1-5
d_gene: NA
CDR3aa: CASSEAGAQHF
CDR3nt: TGTGCCAGCAGTGAAGCAGGAGCCCAGCATTTT

abundance: NA
v_gene: TRBV9
j_gene: TRBJ1-6
d_gene: NA
CDR3aa: CASSVGDNYSPLHF
CDR3nt: TGTGCCAGCAGCGTCGGGGATAATTATTCACCCCTCCACTTT

abundance: NA
v_gene: TRBV18
j_gene: TRBJ1-5
d_gene: NA
CDR3aa: CASSGEINQPQHF
CDR3nt: TGTGCCAGCTCAGGGGAGATCAATCAGCCCCAGCATTTT

abundance: once
v_gene: TRBV21-1
j_gene: TRBJ1-6
d_gene: NA
CDR3aa: CASSPREASVDNSPLHF
CDR3nt: TGTGCCAGCAGCCCCCGGGAGGCATCAGTGGATAATTCACCCCTCCACTTT

abundance: NA
v_gene: TRBV30
j_gene: TRBJ2-1
d_gene: NA
CDR3aa: CAARHSARGNEQFF
CDR3nt: TGTGCCGCACGTCACTCTGCACGGGGCAATGAGCAGTTCTTC

abundance: NA
v_gene: TRBV3-1/TRBV3-2
j_gene: TRBJ1-2
d_gene: NA
CDR3aa: CASSQQGNYGYTF
CDR3nt: TGTGCCAGCAGCCAGCAGGGCAACTATGGCTACACCTTC

abundance: few
v_gene: TRBV6-1
j_gene: TRBJ1-2
d_gene: NA
CDR3aa: CASSESRGYYGYTF
CDR3nt: TGTGCCAGCAGTGAAAGTCGGGGGTACTATGGCTACACCTTC

abundance: NA
v_gene: TRBV4-3
j_gene: TRBJ1-3
d_gene: NA
CDR3aa: CASSQDGGGNTIYF
CDR3nt: TGCGCCAGCAGCCAAGATGGGGGTGGAAACACCATATATTTT

abundance: NA
v_gene: TRBV10-1
j_gene: TRBJ2-3
d_gene: TRBD2
CDR3aa: CASTSGGSVDTQYF
CDR3nt: TGCGCCAGCACTAGCGGGGGGTCCGTGGATACGCAGTATTTT

abundance: NA
v_gene: TRBV5-8
j_gene: TRBJ2-3
d_gene: NA
CDR3aa: CASPVNPVPGNSISPDTQYF
CDR3nt: TGTGCCAGCCCGGTTAATCCCGTCCCGGGGAACTCGATTTCTCCAGATACGCAGTATTTT

abundance: NA
v_gene: TRBV5-1
j_gene: TRBJ2-3
d_gene: NA
CDR3aa: CASSLDRSSTDTQYF
CDR3nt: TGCGCCAGCAGCTTGGACCGGAGCAGCACAGATACGCAGTATTTT

abundance: NA
v_gene: TRBV6-6
j_gene: TRBJ1-2
d_gene: NA
CDR3aa: CASSLQGSNYGYTF
CDR3nt: TGTGCCAGCAGCTTACAGGGATCGAACTATGGCTACACCTTC

abundance: NA
v_gene: TRBV2
j_gene: TRBJ1-5
d_gene: NA
CDR3aa: CASSERLTGNQPQHF
CDR3nt: TGTGCCAGCAGTGAAAGGCTTACGGGCAATCAGCCCCAGCATTTT

abundance: NA
v_gene: TRBV7-8
j_gene: TRBJ2-2
d_gene: TRBD2
CDR3aa: CASSFRLAGMNTGELFF
CDR3nt: TGTGCCAGCAGCTTTAGGCTAGCGGGGATGAACACCGGGGAGCTGTTTTTT

abundance: NA
v_gene: TRBV4-1
j_gene: TRBJ1-2
d_gene: NA
CDR3aa: CASSRFANYGYTF
CDR3nt: TGCGCCAGCAGCCGCTTCGCTAACTATGGCTACACCTTC

abundance: NA
v_gene: TRBV18
j_gene: TRBJ2-5
d_gene: NA
CDR3aa: CASSPPVQETQYF
CDR3nt: TGTGCCAGCTCACCACCGGTCCAAGAGACCCAGTACTTC

abundance: NA
v_gene: TRBV12-3/TRBV12-4
j_gene: TRBJ1-4
d_gene: NA
CDR3aa: CASRGGGELFF
CDR3nt: TGTGCCAGCAGGGGAGGGGGAGAACTGTTTTTT

abundance: few
v_gene: TRBV5-1
j_gene: TRBJ1-2
d_gene: TRBD1
CDR3aa: CASSQLGQGRGYTF
CDR3nt: TGCGCCAGCAGCCAACTGGGACAGGGTAGGGGCTACACCTTC

abundance: NA
v_gene: TRBV5-1
j_gene: TRBJ2-3
d_gene: TRBD1
CDR3aa: CASSLVPGTGSTDTQYF
CDR3nt: TGCGCCAGCAGCTTGGTTCCCGGGACAGGGAGCACAGATACGCAGTATTTT